This T cell receptor (beta chain) emerged from a study of cytomegalovirus exposure and HLA in healthy donors (dated by TCRdb to 2017 to 2019). About the study as a whole: In an earlier analysis of several hundred of the donors, less than 350 Gb of sequence data and just under 120 million unique TCR beta sequences from roughly 190 million T cells were reported. About 280 gigabases of sequencing data and around 88 million unique TCR sequences made up an early release that covered nearly 650 HLA-typed donors. The genetic ancestry cluster associated with self-reported Caucasian donors included approximately 85% of the roughly 400 genotyped donors. The study aimed to test whether cataloging public T cell receptors could reveal signatures of past pathogen exposure. Using immunosequencing, the study profiled T cell repertoires from 640 or so subjects and related those repertoires to cytomegalovirus serostatus. Besides the first cohort of under 700 subjects, a separate validation cohort made up of some 110 different subjects was used. The study combined high-throughput TCR immunosequencing, statistical association of individual TCRs with disease status, and machine learning to predict cytomegalovirus infection status. To study patterns of TCR occurrence, a later analysis re-analyzed previously published TCR beta repertoires from around 660 donors and added high-resolution HLA genotyping. Rather than drawing on any new phenotypic data, the later analysis identified candidate immune exposures from TCR beta sequences and the way those sequences occurred across donors. To decide whether each TCR beta V gene segment behaved as functional or pseudogenic, an earlier analysis of approximately 590 of the donors relied on high-throughput TCR beta sequencing. Donor age, sex, ethnicity and CMV serostatus were compiled alongside the repertoire data. Genome-wide SNP genotypes for about 55% of the 666 donors were used in a later genetic analysis, which treated that subset as a discovery cohort. Every discovery cohort repertoire had been produced on one sequencing platform. Both class I and class II loci were covered by HLA typing, at four-digit resolution. The number of donors typed differed by locus, with roughly 629-640 for A, B, C, DRB1 and DQB1, around 560 for DQA1, nearly 610 for DPA1, and some 450 for DPB1. Four to six DR-DQ haplotypes were handled as single units for association and clustering because linkage in the cohort was strong. On average, 235,054 unique TCR beta nucleotide sequences were sequenced per donor among about 400 genotyped donors of the cohort, with 15% to 20% of those sequences being non-productive. Results and caveats for the whole study, not just this receptor: A group of highly shared sequence variants was considered likely to be a technical artifact of the sequencing pipeline. A further reported finding was that TCR beta sequences accurately predicted the HLA-A and HLA-B alleles for most subjects in the first cohort. A later analysis found that TCR association rates varied across HLA loci, with DRB1 alleles showing the most associated TCRs and HLA-C alleles the fewest. Most TCR sequences were seen in very few donors, while some public TCRs were found in many individuals. An association between a missense DCLRE1C variant and V-gene and J-gene trimming of TCR beta chains was found in a later genetic analysis and replicated in an independent cohort. The cohort was sequenced for TCR beta chains only, and without alpha or paired-chain data the features that could be detected were limited. Specific HLA alleles were associated with roughly 17,000 TCR beta sequences at a false discovery rate of 0.05 in a later analysis. A later genetic analysis reported fewer N-insertions in productive TCRs among donors in an Asian-associated ancestry cluster than the roughly 690-donor mean. Some 16 rarely observed V segments, including chromosome 9 orphons, were excluded from the earlier analysis of about 600 of the donors because counts were too low. In an earlier analysis of some 500 of the donors, most TCR beta V segments appeared in productive rearrangements about 87% or about 30% of the time, broadly matching IMGT annotations. It was suggested by the authors that the approach could potentially be generalized to other disease states and immunological phenotypes. Linkage disequilibrium might explain the correlated functional status among segregating V segments, but an unknown experimental factor could not be ruled out. Strong co-occurrence of HLA alleles, especially DR and DQ, made assigning TCR associations to individual alleles difficult. Compared with equally common non-associated chains, HLA-associated TCR beta chains in a later analysis were more clonally expanded and had lower generation probabilities. A later analysis reported that several top co-occurrence clusters appeared linked to parvovirus B19, influenza, CMV and Epstein-Barr virus. The 87-base-pair reads could not distinguish some IMGT-functional V segments, including TRBV6-2 and TRBV6-3, so those segments were excluded. The study gave a list of 150 to 200 TCR beta chains associated with cytomegalovirus. Because HLA typing was missing for some donors at each locus, association tests included only the typed subset. In vitro tests confirmed that a few of the cytomegalovirus-associated TCR beta chains recognize cytomegalovirus antigens. The only immune exposure information available for the cohort was CMV serostatus. The classifier was reported to diagnose cytomegalovirus status with high specificity and sensitivity in both the original and validation cohorts. According to a later analysis, most CMV-associated TCR beta chains appeared to be HLA-restricted, and the HLA associations seemed to be driven largely by CMV exposure. Presence/absence analyses assumed roughly uniform sequencing depth across donors, an assumption that may not hold.

The cohort was made up of 666 healthy bone marrow donors. At the time of sampling, all cohort members were nominally healthy, though unrecorded immune exposures were likely present. The donor was CMV seronegative and belonged to the group of several hundred seronegative cohort members. Every donor gave a peripheral blood sample, and the peripheral blood mononuclear cells from that sample were used for TCR beta sequencing. The Qiagen DNeasy Blood Extraction Kit was used to extract genomic DNA from the blood cell samples. Details on this clone: Its binding antigen is unknown. No per-base quality is available; no much larger clone lies one base away.

Looking up the germline V gene (reference sequence) yields CDR1 GTSNPN and CDR2 SVGIG. Relative to germline, V is missing 4 bases and J is missing 4 bases, with 6 bases of the junction outside any gene match. The CDR3 holds 13 amino acids from the cysteine to the phenylalanine. The read is trimmed to its CDR3 DNA, 39 bases read in frame from base 1. Library preparation was by the immunoSEQ multiplex PCR assay. The multiplex PCR relied on a mix of 60 forward primers for TCR Vbeta segments and 13 reverse primers for TCR Jbeta segments. Amplification of the CDR3 region of rearranged TCR beta genes was performed with a multiplex PCR assay on genomic DNA. The Illumina HiSeq System was used to sequence the amplified TCR beta libraries as 87-base-pair reads. Per the authors' processing: In a later analysis, 70 million to 95 million unique TCR beta chains were counted across the 690 or so repertoires, and approximately 11 million of these chains were shared by at least two donors. A nearest-neighbor algorithm error-corrected the raw reads and collapsed the reads into unique sequences, merging closely related sequences to remove PCR and sequencing errors. V, D and J gene segments were assigned by aligning CDR3 sequences to IMGT reference sequences. For a sequence to be retained, a match of at least six nucleotides to both a V gene segment and a J gene segment was required. A rearrangement was called productive if the CDR3 had no stop codons and remained in frame with V and J, and every other rearrangement was called non-productive. CDR3 was defined by IMGT convention, running from the second conserved V-encoded cysteine to the conserved J-encoded phenylalanine. In an earlier analysis of just under 600 of the donors, sequences lacking an unambiguous match to a single V gene segment were excluded. In an earlier analysis of several hundred of the donors, V segments were called functional above 56.7% productive rearrangements and were called segregating when the between-donor standard deviation exceeded 5%. A statistical classification framework was developed to diagnose cytomegalovirus status using the catalog of TCR beta chain sequences. V and J gene assignment, in a later analysis, came from comparing TCR nucleotide sequences with IMGT/GENE-DB human TR gene sequences. Using the TCRdist pipeline, a later analysis assigned CDR3 sequences along with most-parsimonious VDJ recombination scenarios. A later analysis defined each TCR beta chain by its CDR3 amino acid sequence plus V-gene family, and excluded reads lacking a unique V-gene family. In a later analysis, nearly 600 highly shared, low-generation-probability nucleotide sequences were removed to address suspected cross-contamination and a sequencing artifact. For each public chain, a later analysis derived a clonal expansion index from normalized ranks of inferred template counts within each repertoire. In a later analysis, generation probabilities were computed with a VDJ recombination model fitted to out-of-frame rearrangements, and the resulting probabilities were checked against IGoR. Hypergeometric tests were used in a later analysis to score TCR-TCR, TCR-HLA and TCR-CMV co-occurrence, with a repertoire-size bias correction applied to the TCR pairs. A later analysis estimated false discovery rates by permuting HLA or CMV assignments 20 times. In a later analysis, co-occurring TCRs were grouped using DBSCAN, with TCRdist sequence similarity added in when clustering inside HLA-allele-positive subsets. For co-occurrence clustering, repertoires with fewer than 30,000 or more than 120,000 public chains were excluded, along with four to six repertoires with anomalous nucleotide sharing. Drawn from immuneACCESS, this table holds only the in-frame rearrangements with V and J called that TCRdb kept. Clones are partly lost; checked studies trace under half to an unresolved V gene and leave the rest unexplained. That table is the source of V, J and clone size, and D and trimming were worked out from the DNA. The sample table lists about 150,000 clones, 73% of them with a count of one. The biggest ten clones account for 1.5% to 2% of the sample.

The sequenced sample was PBMCs. This receptor chain uses TRBV30 and TRBJ1-1, with 7 bases aligning to TRBD1. This receptor was obtained from a woman between 18 and 30 years old in good health and CMV-seronegative. The CDR3 region reads CAWIGKGATEAFF. The DNA reads as follows: TGTGCCTGGATAGGGAAGGGGGCCACTGAAGCTTTCTTT.